Reported below is one TCR beta chain. The data originate from a study of technical replicates of blood from a few donors. The CDR3 totals 14 residues. V was clipped by 7 bases and J by 2 bases, with 13 bases between them. The germline V gene encodes CDR1 MNHEY and CDR2 SMNVEV (reference sequence). TCRdb's copy holds only in-frame clones and misses some; the assay was immunoSEQ multiplex PCR. The data contain 70,000 to 95,000 clones, over 85% of them singletons. Sequenced: T cells isolated from PBMCs. This sequence was found in a human donor in good health. The chain has TRBV27 and TRBJ2-3; possibly TRBD2 for D (6 bases). CDR3 coding DNA: TGTGCCAGCAACGTAGCGGTTAACACAGATACGCAGTATTTT. Its translation is CASNVAVNTDTQYF.